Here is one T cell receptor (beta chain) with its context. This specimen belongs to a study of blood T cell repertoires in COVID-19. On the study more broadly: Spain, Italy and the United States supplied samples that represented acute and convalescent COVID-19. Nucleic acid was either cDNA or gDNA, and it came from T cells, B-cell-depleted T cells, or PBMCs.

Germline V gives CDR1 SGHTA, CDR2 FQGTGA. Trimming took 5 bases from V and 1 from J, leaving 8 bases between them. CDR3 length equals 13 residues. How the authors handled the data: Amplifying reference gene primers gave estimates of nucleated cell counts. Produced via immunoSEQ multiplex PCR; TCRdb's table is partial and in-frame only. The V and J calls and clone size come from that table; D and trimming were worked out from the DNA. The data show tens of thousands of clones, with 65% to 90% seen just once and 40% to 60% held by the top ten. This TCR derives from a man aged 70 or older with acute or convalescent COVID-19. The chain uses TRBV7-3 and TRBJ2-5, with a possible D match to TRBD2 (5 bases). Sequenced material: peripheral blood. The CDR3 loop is CASSRGAQETQYF. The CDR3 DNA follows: TGTGCCAGCAGCCGGGGAGCCCAAGAGACCCAGTACTTC.